The rows below give T cell receptor beta chains drawn from one sample of a study of cytomegalovirus exposure and HLA in healthy donors. The assay was immunoSEQ multiplex PCR, and TCRdb's table has in-frame clones only and misses some. Among some 100,000 clones listed, about 80% were seen once. The sequencing sample was made of PBMCs. The receptors come from a man in his forties in good health and CMV-seronegative. Both conserved end residues are part of each CDR3. A D gene is named only where the DNA matches it firmly. Only some rows state a clone size, as once, few, many or a class for expanded clones.

CDR3aa | CDR3nt | d_gene | j_gene | v_gene | abundance
CAIHDIGSGANVLTF | TGTGCCATCCATGACATAGGCTCTGGGGCCAACGTCCTGACTTTC | NA | TRBJ2-6 | TRBV5-6 | once
CASSYGQGWEQHF | TGTGCCAGCAGTTACGGACAGGGGTGGGAGCAGCACTTC | TRBD1 | TRBJ2-7 | TRBV6-6 | NA
CASSEGSWPEQYF | TGTGCCAGCAGTGAAGGGAGCTGGCCCGAGCAGTACTTC | NA | TRBJ2-7 | TRBV6-1 | NA
CASSHQGQRPATNEKLFF | TGTGCCAGCAGCCACCAGGGACAGAGGCCTGCAACTAATGAAAAACTGTTTTTT | TRBD1 | TRBJ1-4 | TRBV14 | once
CASSPWQGDSYGYTF | TGTGCCAGCAGCCCCTGGCAGGGTGATAGCTATGGCTACACCTTC | NA | TRBJ1-2 | TRBV11-1 | NA
CASSNRETDTQYF | TGTGCCAGCAGTAACAGGGAAACAGATACGCAGTATTTT | NA | TRBJ2-3 | TRBV7-2 | NA
CASSSSGSLYGYTF | TGCGCCAGCAGCTCAAGCGGTTCCCTCTATGGCTACACCTTC | NA | TRBJ1-2 | TRBV5-1 | NA
CASSLWGTGGLGYGYTF | TGTGCCAGCAGTTTGTGGGGGACAGGGGGCCTTGGCTATGGCTACACCTTC | TRBD1 | TRBJ1-2 | TRBV27 | once
CASSLSGAGNQPQHF | TGCGCCAGCAGCTTGTCGGGAGCGGGCAATCAGCCCCAGCATTTT | NA | TRBJ1-5 | TRBV5-1 | NA
CASSRSGTSTDTQYF | TGTGCCAGCAGCCGTAGCGGGACTAGCACAGATACGCAGTATTTT | TRBD2 | TRBJ2-3 | TRBV2 | once
CASSLQWGGRGQPQHF | TGTGCCAGCAGCTTACAGTGGGGGGGACGGGGTCAGCCCCAGCATTTT | NA | TRBJ1-5 | TRBV11-2 | NA
CASSQAGKNVNTEAFF | TGTGCCAGCAGCCAAGCGGGGAAAAACGTGAACACTGAAGCTTTCTTT | NA | TRBJ1-1 | TRBV5-4 | few
CASSSGQGARGYGYTF | TGCGCCAGCAGCTCGGGACAGGGGGCGCGGGGCTATGGCTACACCTTC | TRBD1 | TRBJ1-2 | TRBV5-1 | NA
CASSRENQETQYF | TGTGCCAGCAGTAGAGAAAACCAAGAGACCCAGTACTTC | NA | TRBJ2-5 | TRBV6-4 | NA
CASSEDGTGSDNEQFF | TGTGCCAGCAGTGAAGACGGGACAGGGTCGGACAATGAGCAGTTCTTC | TRBD1 | TRBJ2-1 | TRBV6-1 | NA
CASSLGRAYEQYF | TGTGCCAGCAGTTTAGGCAGGGCCTACGAGCAGTACTTC | NA | TRBJ2-7 | TRBV27 | few
CASSYDRASEKLFF | TGTGCCAGCAGCTACGACAGGGCTAGTGAAAAACTGTTTTTT | TRBD1 | TRBJ1-4 | TRBV7-8 | NA
CASSPGRVSPLHF | TGTGCCAGCAGTCCGGGCAGGGTTTCACCCCTCCACTTT | NA | TRBJ1-6 | TRBV2 | NA
CASSQGQGFEQYF | TGCGCCAGCAGCCAGGGACAGGGTTTCGAGCAGTACTTC | TRBD1 | TRBJ2-7 | TRBV5-1 | NA
CASSQEASSGGAGELFF | TGCGCCAGCAGCCAAGAAGCGTCTAGCGGGGGGGCCGGGGAGCTGTTTTTT | TRBD2 | TRBJ2-2 | TRBV4-1 | NA
CASRQGLDTEAFF | TGTGCCAGCAGACAGGGTTTGGACACTGAAGCTTTCTTT | NA | TRBJ1-1 | TRBV6-1 | few
CASKPDSLYGYTF | TGTGCCAGCAAACCCGACAGCCTCTATGGCTACACCTTC | NA | TRBJ1-2 | TRBV6-5 | NA
CASRLAGREETQYF | TGTGCAAGTCGCTTGGCGGGTCGTGAGGAGACCCAGTACTTC | NA | TRBJ2-5 | TRBV12-2 | NA
CASSQQISNQPQHF | TGCGCCAGCAGCCAACAGATTAGCAATCAGCCCCAGCATTTT | NA | TRBJ1-5 | TRBV4-3 | NA
CASSLDGGKETQYF | TGCGCCAGCAGCTTAGATGGGGGCAAAGAGACCCAGTACTTC | NA | TRBJ2-5 | TRBV5-1 | NA
CSAVLTDTQYF | TGCAGTGCTGTACTTACAGATACGCAGTATTTT | NA | TRBJ2-3 | TRBV20-1 | NA
CAWSVSVNTEAFF | TGTGCCTGGAGTGTATCGGTGAACACTGAAGCTTTCTTT | NA | TRBJ1-1 | TRBV30 | NA
CASSAGELNTEAFF | TGTGCCAGCAGTGCCGGAGAACTAAACACTGAAGCTTTCTTT | NA | TRBJ1-1 | TRBV2 | NA
CASSSGTGLGKTQYF | TGTGCCAGCAGTTCCGGGACAGGGTTGGGAAAGACCCAGTACTTC | TRBD1 | TRBJ2-5 | TRBV2 | NA
CASSPRGTSGLAKNIQYF | TGTGCCAGCAGCCCCCGAGGGACTAGCGGCTTAGCCAAAAACATTCAGTACTTC | TRBD2 | TRBJ2-4 | TRBV7-8 | NA
CASSLASTEAFF | TGTGCCAGCAGCTTGGCCAGTACTGAAGCTTTCTTT | NA | TRBJ1-1 | TRBV5-4 | few
CASSEGATEQYF | TGTGCCAGCAGTGAAGGAGCGACCGAGCAGTACTTC | NA | TRBJ2-7 | TRBV2 | NA
CASSLDQVDNIQYF | TGTGCCAGCAGCTTAGACCAGGTAGACAACATTCAGTACTTC | NA | TRBJ2-4 | TRBV7-8 | NA
CASSPTGYNEQFF | TGTGCCAGCAGCCCCACCGGGTACAATGAGCAGTTCTTC | NA | TRBJ2-1 | TRBV11-3 | few
CASSLDSYGYTF | TGCGCCAGCAGCCTCGACAGCTATGGCTACACCTTC | NA | TRBJ1-2 | TRBV5-1 | NA
CASKAGISTDTQYF | TGTGCCAGCAAGGCAGGGATAAGCACAGATACGCAGTATTTT | NA | TRBJ2-3 | TRBV2 | NA
CASSLDRAGETQYF | TGTGCCAGCAGCCTGGACAGGGCGGGGGAGACCCAGTACTTC | TRBD1 | TRBJ2-5 | TRBV7-9 | NA
CASSQEAAADTQYF | TGCGCCAGCAGCCAAGAGGCAGCGGCGGATACGCAGTATTTT | NA | TRBJ2-3 | TRBV4-3 | few
CASSHLAGAGELFF | TGCGCCAGCAGCCATCTAGCGGGGGCCGGGGAGCTGTTTTTT | TRBD2 | TRBJ2-2 | TRBV5-1 | few
CASSLRVANYGYTF | TGTGCCAGCAGCTTGAGGGTAGCTAACTATGGCTACACCTTC | NA | TRBJ1-2 | TRBV11-3 | NA
CASSLVGGSSNIQYF | TGTGCCAGCAGCTTAGTTGGCGGGTCCTCGAACATTCAGTACTTC | NA | TRBJ2-4 | TRBV7-9 | few
CASSSRGGLSYNEQFF | TGTGCCAGCAGCTCTAGGGGAGGATTATCCTACAATGAGCAGTTCTTC | NA | TRBJ2-1 | TRBV7-3 | NA
CASSLVTGSVGYGYTF | TGTGCCAGCAGCTTAGTTACAGGGTCTGTGGGATATGGCTACACCTTC | NA | TRBJ1-2 | TRBV7-6 | NA
CASSFGVSGGLSYNEQFF | TGCGCCAGCAGCTTTGGGGTTAGCGGGGGCCTCTCCTACAATGAGCAGTTCTTC | TRBD2 | TRBJ2-1 | TRBV5-1 | NA
CASSLRTGGYGYTF | TGTGCCAGCAGTCTCCGGACAGGGGGCTATGGCTACACCTTC | TRBD1 | TRBJ1-2 | TRBV6-5 | NA
CSVFDRFGELFF | TGCAGCGTCTTCGACAGGTTCGGGGAGCTGTTTTTT | NA | TRBJ2-2 | TRBV29-1 | NA
CASGLGLINEKLFF | TGTGCTAGTGGTTTGGGGCTGATTAATGAAAAACTGTTTTTT | NA | TRBJ1-4 | TRBV12-5 | NA
CASSSGQGTLSDGYTF | TGTGCCAGCAGCTCCGGACAGGGAACTCTTTCCGATGGCTACACCTTC | TRBD1 | TRBJ1-2 | TRBV7-9 | NA
CASSRDSQNTEAFF | TGCGCCAGCAGCCGGGACAGTCAGAACACTGAAGCTTTCTTT | TRBD1 | TRBJ1-1 | TRBV5-1 | NA
CASSWPGTGIHRGDGYTF | TGTGCCAGCAGCTGGCCAGGGACAGGGATCCACCGTGGGGATGGCTACACCTTC | TRBD1 | TRBJ1-2 | TRBV11-2 | NA
CASSTLGTGNVEQYF | TGTGCCAGCAGCACCCTTGGGACAGGGAATGTCGAGCAGTACTTC | TRBD1 | TRBJ2-7 | TRBV7-6 | NA
CATSRDTRGLANYGYTF | TGTGCCACCAGCAGAGATACGAGAGGGTTAGCTAACTATGGCTACACCTTC | NA | TRBJ1-2 | TRBV15 | NA
CASRGQGAGTEAFF | TGTGCCAGCAGGGGACAGGGGGCGGGCACTGAAGCTTTCTTT | TRBD1 | TRBJ1-1 | TRBV2 | NA
CASSQVGGRVGAFF | TGTGCCAGCAGCCAGGTGGGGGGGCGGGTTGGGGCTTTCTTT | NA | TRBJ1-1 | TRBV9 | NA
CAIADSNQPQHF | TGTGCCATTGCAGATAGCAATCAGCCCCAGCATTTT | NA | TRBJ1-5 | TRBV10-3 | NA
CASSSSRDSFLQETQYF | TGCGCCAGCAGCTCGTCAAGGGACAGCTTCCTCCAAGAGACCCAGTACTTC | TRBD1 | TRBJ2-5 | TRBV5-1 | NA
CASSVAFSPLHF | TGTGCCAGCAGCGTCGCGTTTTCACCCCTCCACTTT | NA | TRBJ1-6 | TRBV9 | NA
CASSLQRGTNTGELFF | TGTGCCAGCAGCTTGCAGCGGGGGACTAACACCGGGGAGCTGTTTTTT | TRBD2 | TRBJ2-2 | TRBV5-4 | NA
CASSSSQETQYF | TGTGCCAGCAGCTCTTCGCAAGAGACCCAGTACTTC | NA | TRBJ2-5 | TRBV7-6 | NA